This passage covers 2 T cell receptor beta chains from one sample sequenced in a study of blood T cell repertoires in COVID-19. TCRdb's copy holds only in-frame clones and misses some; the assay was immunoSEQ multiplex PCR. Among 120,000 or so clones, around 81% were seen once, and the ten largest hold about a sixth. Sequenced material: peripheral blood. These receptors all come from a young man with COVID-19, enrolled during active disease.

This chain joins TRBV4-1 and TRBJ1-1, with 9 bases lining up with TRBD1. J gave up 0 bases and V 4 bases, and 12 bases lay outside the gene matches. The CDR3 sequence is 18 residues long. Germline-derived CDR1 and CDR2 are MGHRA and YSYEKL. DNA for the CDR3: TGCGCCAGCAGCCGTTATTCGACAGGGGGGTCTATGAACACTGAAGCTTTCTTT. This gives the protein CASSRYSTGGSMNTEAFF.

For the CDR3, the DNA is TGCGCCAGCTCGACGACAGCAACTAATGAAAAACTGTTTTTT. Amino acids: CASSTTATNEKLFF. The chain couples TRBV5-1 to TRBJ1-4; possibly TRBD1 for D (5 bases). The CDR3 spans 14 residues. Germline values: CDR1 SGHRS, CDR2 YFSETQ. Trimming removed 7 bases at V and 0 bases at J, with 10 bases between. The full variable domain, rest sourced from reference TRBV5-1 and TRBJ1-4, is KAGVTQTPRYLIKTRGQQVTLSCSPISGHRSVSWYQQTPGQGLQFLFEYFSETQRNKGNFPGRFSGRQFSNSRSEMNVSTLELGDSALYLCASSTTATNEKLFFGSGTQLSVL.